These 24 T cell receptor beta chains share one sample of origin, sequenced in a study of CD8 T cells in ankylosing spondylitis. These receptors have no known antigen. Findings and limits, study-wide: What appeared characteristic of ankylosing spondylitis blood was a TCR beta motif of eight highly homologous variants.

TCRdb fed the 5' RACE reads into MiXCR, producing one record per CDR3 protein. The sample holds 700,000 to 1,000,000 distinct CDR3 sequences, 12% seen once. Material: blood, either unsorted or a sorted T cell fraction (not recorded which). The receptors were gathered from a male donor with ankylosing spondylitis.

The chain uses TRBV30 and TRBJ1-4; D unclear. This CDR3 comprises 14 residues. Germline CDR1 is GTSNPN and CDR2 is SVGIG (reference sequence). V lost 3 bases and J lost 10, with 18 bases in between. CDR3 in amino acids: CAWRQDPNFGKLFF. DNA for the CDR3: TGTGCCTGGAGGCAGGACCCGAACTTTGGAAAACTGTTTTTT.

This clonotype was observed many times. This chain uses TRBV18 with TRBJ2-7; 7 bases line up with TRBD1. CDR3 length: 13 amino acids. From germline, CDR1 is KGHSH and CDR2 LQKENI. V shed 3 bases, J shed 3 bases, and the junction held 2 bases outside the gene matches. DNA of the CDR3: TGTGCCAGCTCACCGGGACAGTTCTACGAGCAGTACTTC. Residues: CASSPGQFYEQYF.

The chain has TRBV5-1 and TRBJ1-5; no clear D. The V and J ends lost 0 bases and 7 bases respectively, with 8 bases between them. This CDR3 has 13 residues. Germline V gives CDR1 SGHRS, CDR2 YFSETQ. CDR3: CASSLDLGQPQHF. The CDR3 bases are TGCGCCAGCAGCTTGGATCTGGGGCAGCCCCAGCATTTT.

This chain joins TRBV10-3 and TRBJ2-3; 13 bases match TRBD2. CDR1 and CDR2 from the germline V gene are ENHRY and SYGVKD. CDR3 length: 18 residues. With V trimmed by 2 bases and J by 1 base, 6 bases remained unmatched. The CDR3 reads CAISEPPGLAGGTDTQYF. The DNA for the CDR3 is TGTGCCATCAGTGAGCCCCCCGGACTAGCGGGGGGCACAGATACGCAGTATTTT.

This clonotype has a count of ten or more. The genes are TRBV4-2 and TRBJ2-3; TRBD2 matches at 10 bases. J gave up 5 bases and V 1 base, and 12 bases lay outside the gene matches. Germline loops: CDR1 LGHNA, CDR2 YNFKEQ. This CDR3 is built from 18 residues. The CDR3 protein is CASSQVEPSGGYGDTQYF. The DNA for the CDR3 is TGTGCCAGCAGCCAAGTAGAGCCTAGCGGGGGCTATGGAGATACGCAGTATTTT.

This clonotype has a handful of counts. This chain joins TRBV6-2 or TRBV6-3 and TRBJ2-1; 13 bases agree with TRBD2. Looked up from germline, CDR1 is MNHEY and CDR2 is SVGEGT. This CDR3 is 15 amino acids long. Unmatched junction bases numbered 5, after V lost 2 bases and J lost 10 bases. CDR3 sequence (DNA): TGTGCCAGCAGTTACGGACTAGCGGGGGTAAGAGAGCAGTTCTTC. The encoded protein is CASSYGLAGVREQFF.

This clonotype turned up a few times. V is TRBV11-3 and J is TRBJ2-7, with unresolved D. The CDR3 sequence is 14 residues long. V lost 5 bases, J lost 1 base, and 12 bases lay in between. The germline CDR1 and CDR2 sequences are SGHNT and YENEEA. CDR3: CASSPESDSYEQYF. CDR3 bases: TGTGCCAGCAGCCCTGAGAGTGATTCCTACGAGCAGTACTTC.

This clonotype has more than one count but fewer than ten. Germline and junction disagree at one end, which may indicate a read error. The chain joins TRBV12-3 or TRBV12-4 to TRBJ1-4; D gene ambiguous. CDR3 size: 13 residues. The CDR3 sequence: CASRSILKGILVF. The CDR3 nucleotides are TGTGCCAGCAGATCCATCCTCAAGGGAATCCTGGTTTTT.

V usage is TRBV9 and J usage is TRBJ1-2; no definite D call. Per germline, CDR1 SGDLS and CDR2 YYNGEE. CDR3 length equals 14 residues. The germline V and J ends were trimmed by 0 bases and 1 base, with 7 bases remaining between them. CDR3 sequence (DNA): TGTGCCAGCAGCGTAGAGGTCCATAACTATGGCTACACCTTC. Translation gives CASSVEVHNYGYTF.

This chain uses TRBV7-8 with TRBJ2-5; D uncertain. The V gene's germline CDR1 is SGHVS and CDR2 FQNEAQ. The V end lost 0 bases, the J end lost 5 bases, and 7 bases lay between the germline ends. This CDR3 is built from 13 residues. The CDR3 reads CASSLALRETQYF. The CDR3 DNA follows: TGTGCCAGCAGCTTAGCGCTTCGGGAGACCCAGTACTTC.

CDR3: CSGIQGGNGYTF. The CDR3 nucleotides are TGCAGCGGGATCCAGGGGGGAAATGGCTACACCTTC. This chain connects TRBV29-1 to TRBJ1-2; 7 bases map to TRBD1. The V gene's germline CDR1 is SQVTM and CDR2 ANQGSEA. The trim removed 7 bases at V and 6 bases at J, leaving 8 bases unmatched. The CDR3 is made up of 12 amino acids.

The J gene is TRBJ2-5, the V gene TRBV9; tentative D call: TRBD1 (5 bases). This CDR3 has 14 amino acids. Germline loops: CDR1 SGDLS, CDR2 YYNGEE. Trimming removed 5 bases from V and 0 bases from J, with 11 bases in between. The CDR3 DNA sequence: TGTGCCAGCAGAGGGGCGGCTTACCAAGAGACCCAGTACTTC. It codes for CASRGAAYQETQYF.

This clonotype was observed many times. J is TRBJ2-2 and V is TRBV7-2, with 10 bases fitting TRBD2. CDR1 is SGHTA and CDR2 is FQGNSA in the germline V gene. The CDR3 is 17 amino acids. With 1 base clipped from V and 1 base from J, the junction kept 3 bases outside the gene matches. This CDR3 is CASSLGGLAVNTGELFF. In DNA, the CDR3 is TGTGCCAGCAGCTTAGGCGGACTAGCGGTGAACACCGGGGAGCTGTTTTTT.

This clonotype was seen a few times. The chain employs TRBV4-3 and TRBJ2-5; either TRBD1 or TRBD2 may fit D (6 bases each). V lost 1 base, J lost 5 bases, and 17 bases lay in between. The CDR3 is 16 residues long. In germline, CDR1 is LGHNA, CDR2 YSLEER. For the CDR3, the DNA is TGCGCCAGCAGCCAAGGGAGGGGGAGCAGGGAGGAGACCCAGTACTTC. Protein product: CASSQGRGSREETQYF.

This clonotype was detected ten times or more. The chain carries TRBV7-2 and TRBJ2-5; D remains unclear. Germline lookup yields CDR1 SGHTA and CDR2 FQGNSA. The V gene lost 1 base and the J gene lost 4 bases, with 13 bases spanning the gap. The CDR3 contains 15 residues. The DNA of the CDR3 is TGTGCCAGCAGCTTAGGGTCGGGTGCAGGAGAGACCCAGTACTTC. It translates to CASSLGSGAGETQYF.

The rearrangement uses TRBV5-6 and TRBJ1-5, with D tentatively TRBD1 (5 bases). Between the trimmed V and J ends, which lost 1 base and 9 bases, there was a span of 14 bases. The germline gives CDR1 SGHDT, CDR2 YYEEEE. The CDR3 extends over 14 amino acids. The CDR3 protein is CASSLRDPTRPQHF. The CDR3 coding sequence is TGTGCCAGCAGCTTGAGGGACCCGACTAGGCCCCAGCATTTT.

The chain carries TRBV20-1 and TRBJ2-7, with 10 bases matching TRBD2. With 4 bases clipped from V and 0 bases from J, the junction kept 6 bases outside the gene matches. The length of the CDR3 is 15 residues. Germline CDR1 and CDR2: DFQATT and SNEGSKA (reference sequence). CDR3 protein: CSATPSGSFSYEQYF. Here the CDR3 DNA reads TGCAGTGCTACCCCTAGCGGGAGCTTCTCCTACGAGCAGTACTTC.

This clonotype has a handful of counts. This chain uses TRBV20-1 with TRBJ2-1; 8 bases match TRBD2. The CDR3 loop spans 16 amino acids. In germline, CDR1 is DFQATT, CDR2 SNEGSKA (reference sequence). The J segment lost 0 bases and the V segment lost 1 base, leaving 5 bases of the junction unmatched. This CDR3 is CSARAWTSSSYNEQFF. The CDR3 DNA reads TGCAGTGCTAGAGCTTGGACTAGCAGCTCCTACAATGAGCAGTTCTTC.

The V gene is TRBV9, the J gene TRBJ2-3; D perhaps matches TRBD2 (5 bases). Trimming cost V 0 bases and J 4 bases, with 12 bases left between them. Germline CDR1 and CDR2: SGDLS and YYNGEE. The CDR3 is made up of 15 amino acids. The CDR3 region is CASSVELLAPDTQYF. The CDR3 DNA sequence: TGTGCCAGCAGCGTAGAGCTCCTAGCTCCAGATACGCAGTATTTT.

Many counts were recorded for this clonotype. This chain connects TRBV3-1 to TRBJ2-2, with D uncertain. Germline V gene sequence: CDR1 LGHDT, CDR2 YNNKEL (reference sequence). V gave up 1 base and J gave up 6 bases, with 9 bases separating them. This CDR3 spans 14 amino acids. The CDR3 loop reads CASSQGWQPGELFF. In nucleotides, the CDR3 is TGTGCCAGCAGCCAAGGATGGCAACCCGGGGAGCTGTTTTTT.

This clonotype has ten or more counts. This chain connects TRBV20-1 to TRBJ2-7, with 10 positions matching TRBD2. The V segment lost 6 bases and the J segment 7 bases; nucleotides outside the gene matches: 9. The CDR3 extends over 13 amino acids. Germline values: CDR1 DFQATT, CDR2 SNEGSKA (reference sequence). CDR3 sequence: CSARTSGPREQYF. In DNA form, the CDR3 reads TGCAGTGCGAGGACTAGCGGCCCGAGGGAGCAGTACTTC.

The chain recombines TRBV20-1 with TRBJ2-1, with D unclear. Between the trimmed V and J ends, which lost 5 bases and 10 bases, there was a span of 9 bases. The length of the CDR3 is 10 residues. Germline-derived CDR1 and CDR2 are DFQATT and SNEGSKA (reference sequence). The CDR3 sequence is CSAPHEEQFF. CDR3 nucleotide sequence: TGCAGTGCTCCTCATGAGGAGCAGTTCTTC.

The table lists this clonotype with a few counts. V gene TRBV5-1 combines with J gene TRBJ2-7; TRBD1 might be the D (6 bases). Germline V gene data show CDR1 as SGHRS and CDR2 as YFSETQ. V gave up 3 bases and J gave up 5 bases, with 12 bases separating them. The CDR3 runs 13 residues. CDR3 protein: CASSSDSSHEQYF. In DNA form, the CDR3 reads TGCGCCAGCAGCTCGGACAGTTCCCACGAGCAGTACTTC.

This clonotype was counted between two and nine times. The CDR3 protein is CASSLQGIVTEAFF. The CDR3, as DNA: TGTGCCAGCAGCCTACAGGGGATTGTGACTGAAGCTTTCTTT. The rearrangement joins TRBV7-8 to TRBJ1-1; 7 bases are a match to TRBD1. The CDR3 loop spans 14 amino acids. The ends lost 5 bases at V and 5 bases at J; junction bases unmatched: 8. The germline V gene encodes CDR1 SGHVS and CDR2 FQNEAQ.